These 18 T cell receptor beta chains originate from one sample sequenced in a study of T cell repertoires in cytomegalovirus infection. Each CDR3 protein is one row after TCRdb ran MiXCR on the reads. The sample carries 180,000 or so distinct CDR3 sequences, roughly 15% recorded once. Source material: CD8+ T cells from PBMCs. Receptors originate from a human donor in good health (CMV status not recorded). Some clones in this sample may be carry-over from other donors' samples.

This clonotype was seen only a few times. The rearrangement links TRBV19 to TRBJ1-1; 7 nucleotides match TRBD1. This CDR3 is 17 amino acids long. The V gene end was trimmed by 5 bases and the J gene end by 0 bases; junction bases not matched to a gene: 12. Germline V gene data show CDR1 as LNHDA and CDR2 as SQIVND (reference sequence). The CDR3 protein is CASSPEARGRMNTEAFF. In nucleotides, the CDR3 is TGTGCCAGTAGTCCCGAGGCGAGGGGGCGGATGAACACTGAAGCTTTCTTT.

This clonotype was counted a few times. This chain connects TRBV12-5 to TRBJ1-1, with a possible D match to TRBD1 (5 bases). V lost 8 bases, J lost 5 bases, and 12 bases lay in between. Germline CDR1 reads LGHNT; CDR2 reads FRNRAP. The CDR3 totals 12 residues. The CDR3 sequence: CASHGGSTEAFF. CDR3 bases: TGTGCTAGTCACGGGGGGAGTACTGAAGCTTTCTTT. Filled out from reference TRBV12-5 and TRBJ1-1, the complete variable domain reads DARVTQTPRHKVTEMGQEVTMRCQPILGHNTVFWYRQTMMQGLELLAYFRNRAPLDDSGMPKDRFSAEMPDATLATLKIQPSEPRDSAVYFCASHGGSTEAFFGQGTRLTVV.

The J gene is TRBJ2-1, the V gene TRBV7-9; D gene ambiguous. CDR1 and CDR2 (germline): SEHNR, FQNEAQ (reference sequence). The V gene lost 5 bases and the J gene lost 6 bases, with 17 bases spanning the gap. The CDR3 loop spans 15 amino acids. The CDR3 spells CASSPRLLKGNEQFF. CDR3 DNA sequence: TGTGCCAGCAGCCCCCGACTTCTGAAGGGCAATGAGCAGTTCTTC.

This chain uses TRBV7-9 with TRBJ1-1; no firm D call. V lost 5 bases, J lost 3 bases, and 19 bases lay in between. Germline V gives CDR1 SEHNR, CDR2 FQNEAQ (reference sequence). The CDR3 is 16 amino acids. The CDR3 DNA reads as TGTGCCAGCAGCCCCAATCTGGACCCGACGGACACTGAAGCTTTCTTT. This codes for CASSPNLDPTDTEAFF.

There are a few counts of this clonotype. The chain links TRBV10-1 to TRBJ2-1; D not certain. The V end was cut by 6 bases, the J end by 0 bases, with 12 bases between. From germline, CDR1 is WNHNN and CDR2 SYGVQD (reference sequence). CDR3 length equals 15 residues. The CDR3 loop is CASRDGRSSYNEQFF. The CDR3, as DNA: TGCGCCAGCAGAGACGGACGGAGCTCCTACAATGAGCAGTTCTTC.

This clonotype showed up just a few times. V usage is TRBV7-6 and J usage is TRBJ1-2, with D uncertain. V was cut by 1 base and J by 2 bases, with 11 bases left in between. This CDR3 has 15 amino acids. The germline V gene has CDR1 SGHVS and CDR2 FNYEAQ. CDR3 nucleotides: TGTGCCAGCAGCTTAGAGGAAACGGGAAACTATGGCTACACCTTC. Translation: CASSLEETGNYGYTF.

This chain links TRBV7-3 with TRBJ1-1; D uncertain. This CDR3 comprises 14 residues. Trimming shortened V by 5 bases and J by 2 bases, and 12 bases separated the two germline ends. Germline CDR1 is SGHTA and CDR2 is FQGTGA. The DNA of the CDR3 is TGTGCCAGCAGCCCAGGTTCGGGTAACACTGAAGCTTTCTTT. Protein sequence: CASSPGSGNTEAFF.

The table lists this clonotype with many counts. The CDR3 coding sequence is TGTGCCAGCAGCTTAGAGGTTCCTCGCTCTGGAAACACCATATATTTT. Amino acid sequence: CASSLEVPRSGNTIYF. This rearrangement joins TRBV11-2 to TRBJ1-3; D is uncertain. Germline values: CDR1 SGHAT, CDR2 FQNNGV. V was clipped by 0 bases and J by 0 bases, with 9 bases between them. This CDR3 comprises 16 residues.

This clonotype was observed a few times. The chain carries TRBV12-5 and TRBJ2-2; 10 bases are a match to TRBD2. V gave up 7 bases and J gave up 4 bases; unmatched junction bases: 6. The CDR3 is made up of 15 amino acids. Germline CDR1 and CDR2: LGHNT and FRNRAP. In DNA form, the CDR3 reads TGTGCTAGTGTAAAGCGGGGGGGCCTCACCGGGGAGCTGTTTTTT. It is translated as CASVKRGGLTGELFF.

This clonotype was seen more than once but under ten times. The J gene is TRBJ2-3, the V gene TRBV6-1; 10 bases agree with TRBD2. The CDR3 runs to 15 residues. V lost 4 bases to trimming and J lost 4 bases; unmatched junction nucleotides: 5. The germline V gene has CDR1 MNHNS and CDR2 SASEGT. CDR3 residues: CASSVSSGGPDTQYF. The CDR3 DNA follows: TGTGCCAGCAGTGTTTCTAGCGGGGGTCCAGATACGCAGTATTTT.

CDR3 region: CSARGGLYEQYF. CDR3 DNA: TGCAGTGCTAGGGGAGGACTCTACGAGCAGTACTTC. The chain has TRBV20-1 and TRBJ2-7; D may be TRBD2 (6 bases). Germline CDR1 and CDR2: DFQATT and SNEGSKA (reference sequence). The V and J ends lost 3 bases and 3 bases respectively, with 9 bases between them. This CDR3 has 12 residues.

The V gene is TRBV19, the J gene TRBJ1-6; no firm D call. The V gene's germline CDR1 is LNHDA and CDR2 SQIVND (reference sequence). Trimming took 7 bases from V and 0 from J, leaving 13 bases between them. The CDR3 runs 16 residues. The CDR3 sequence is CASTDERSSYNSPLHF. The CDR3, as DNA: TGTGCCAGTACGGACGAAAGGAGCTCCTATAATTCACCCCTCCACTTT.

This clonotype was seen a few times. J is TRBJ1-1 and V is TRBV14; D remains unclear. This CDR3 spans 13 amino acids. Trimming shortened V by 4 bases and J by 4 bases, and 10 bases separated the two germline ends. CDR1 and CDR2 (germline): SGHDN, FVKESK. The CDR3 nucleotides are TGTGCCAGCAGCCGCGCCTTTGGCACTGAAGCTTTCTTT. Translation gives CASSRAFGTEAFF.

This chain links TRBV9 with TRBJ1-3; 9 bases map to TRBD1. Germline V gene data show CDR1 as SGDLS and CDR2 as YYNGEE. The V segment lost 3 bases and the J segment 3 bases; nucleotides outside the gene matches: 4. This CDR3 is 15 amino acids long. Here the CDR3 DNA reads TGTGCCAGCAGCGCCGGGACAGGGTATGGAAACACCATATATTTT. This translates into CASSAGTGYGNTIYF.

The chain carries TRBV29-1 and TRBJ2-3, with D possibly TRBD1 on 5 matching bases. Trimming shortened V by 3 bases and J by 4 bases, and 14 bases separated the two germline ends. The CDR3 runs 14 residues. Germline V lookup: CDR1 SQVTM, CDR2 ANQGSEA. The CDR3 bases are TGCAGCGTTGATTTAGTACAGGCCCCAGATACGCAGTATTTT. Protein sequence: CSVDLVQAPDTQYF.

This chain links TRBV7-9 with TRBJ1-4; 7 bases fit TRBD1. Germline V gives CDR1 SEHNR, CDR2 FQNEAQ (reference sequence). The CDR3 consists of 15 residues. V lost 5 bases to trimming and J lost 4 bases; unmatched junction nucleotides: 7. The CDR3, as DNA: TGTGCCAGCAGCGGTTGGGACAGAAATAATGAAAAACTGTTTTTT. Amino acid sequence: CASSGWDRNNEKLFF.

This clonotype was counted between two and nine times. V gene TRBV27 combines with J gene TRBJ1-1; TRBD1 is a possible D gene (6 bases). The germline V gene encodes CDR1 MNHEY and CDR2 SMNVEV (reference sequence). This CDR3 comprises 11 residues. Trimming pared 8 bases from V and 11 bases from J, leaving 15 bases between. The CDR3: CASGRTDGAFF. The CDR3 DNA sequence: TGTGCCAGCGGGAGGACAGACGGCGCTTTCTTT.

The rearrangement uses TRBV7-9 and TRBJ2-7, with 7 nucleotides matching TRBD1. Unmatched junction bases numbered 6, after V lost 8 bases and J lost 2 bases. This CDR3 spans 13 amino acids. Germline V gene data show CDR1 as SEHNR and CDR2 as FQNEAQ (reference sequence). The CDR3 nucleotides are TGTGCCAGCGACCCCGGGACAGCCTACGAGCAGTACTTC. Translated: CASDPGTAYEQYF.